This T cell receptor beta chain comes out of a study of radiotherapy plus CTLA-4 blockade in lung cancer. Only in-frame clones appear in the TCRdb table, and some are missing; sequencing was by immunoSEQ multiplex PCR. The table has about 73,000 clones, around 86% seen once; the top ten hold less than 45%. V gave up 4 bases and J gave up 5 bases; unmatched junction bases: 23. CDR1 is SGHRS and CDR2 is YFSETQ in the germline V gene. This CDR3 is built from 19 residues. Points from the study as a whole: Clones derived from tumor TCRs expanded in blood after radiotherapy plus ipilimumab.

To note about this clone: Its antigen remains unknown.

This clonotype originated in a human donor with non-small cell lung cancer that progressed on radiotherapy plus ipilimumab. V is TRBV5-1 and J is TRBJ2-5; 7 bases are a match to TRBD1. This material consisted of peripheral blood, taken from a patient treated with radiotherapy plus ipilimumab. CDR3 sequence reads: CASSDGDSEGALIFETQYF. In DNA form, the CDR3 reads TGCGCCAGCAGCGACGGGGACAGCGAGGGGGCACTTATATTCGAGACCCAGTACTTC.